This entry lists 27 T cell receptor beta chains sequenced from one sample in a study of blood T cell repertoires in COVID-19. The method was immunoSEQ multiplex PCR; TCRdb's version includes in-frame clones alone and lacks a portion of them. The sample yields fewer than 600,000 clones, roughly nine tenths seen once. The sample was peripheral blood. These receptors were obtained from a man younger than 35 with COVID-19, enrolled during active disease.

This chain connects TRBV10-2 to TRBJ2-1; D possibly corresponds to TRBD2 (7 bases). CDR1 and CDR2 (germline): WSHSY, SAAADI. The germline V and J ends were trimmed by 8 bases and 6 bases, with 11 bases remaining between them. The CDR3 is 12 residues long. The CDR3 DNA sequence: TGCGCCAGCGAGGCGGGGGCCAATGAGCAGTTCTTC. It encodes CASEAGANEQFF.

The genes are TRBV25-1 and TRBJ2-5; TRBD1 is a possible D gene (5 bases). The CDR3 consists of 14 residues. Looked up from germline, CDR1 is MGHDK and CDR2 is SYGVNS. V shed 6 bases and J shed 1 base, with 12 bases lying between them. The CDR3: CASRPPDSQETQYF. The CDR3 DNA is TGTGCCAGCAGACCACCCGACAGCCAAGAGACCCAGTACTTC.

The chain employs TRBV2 and TRBJ2-3, with 8 bases aligning to TRBD2. The CDR3 runs 15 residues. Germline CDR1 reads SNHLY; CDR2 reads FYNNEI. Trimming took 6 bases from V and 1 from J; bases not matched to a gene: 6. This CDR3 reads CASSPSGYRTDTQYF. CDR3 DNA: TGTGCCAGCAGCCCTAGCGGGTATCGCACAGATACGCAGTATTTT.

The V gene is TRBV6-5, the J gene TRBJ1-3; 7 nucleotides align to TRBD1. The CDR3 extends over 14 amino acids. CDR1 is MNHEY, CDR2 SVGAGI, per germline. J lost 2 bases, V lost 2 bases, and 0 bases had no gene match. CDR3 coding DNA: TGTGCCAGCAGTTACGGGACAGCTGGAAACACCATATATTTT. It yields the protein CASSYGTAGNTIYF.

The chain carries TRBV7-9 and TRBJ1-3, with D unresolved. Germline CDR1 and CDR2: SEHNR and FQNEAQ (reference sequence). CDR3 length: 15 amino acids. Trimming left V 5 bases short and J 3 bases short, with 14 bases between. The CDR3 DNA is TGTGCCAGCAGCCCCTCGTCGGGGTATGGAAACACCATATATTTT. Translated, it gives CASSPSSGYGNTIYF.

V and J are TRBV30 and TRBJ2-3; D perhaps matches TRBD1 (6 bases). The germline V gene encodes CDR1 GTSNPN and CDR2 SVGIG (reference sequence). Trimming removed 2 bases at V and 1 base at J, with 10 bases between. The CDR3 has 14 amino acids. The CDR3 sequence: CAWSWGTRTDTQYF. CDR3 bases: TGTGCCTGGAGTTGGGGGACACGCACAGATACGCAGTATTTT.

V and J are TRBV9 and TRBJ2-3; D might be TRBD1 (5 bases). Germline V lookup: CDR1 SGDLS, CDR2 YYNGEE. Trimming stripped 0 bases from V and 1 base from J, with 9 bases between. The CDR3 runs 15 residues. CDR3 DNA sequence: TGTGCCAGCAGCGTAGGTCAGGGCGGCACAGATACGCAGTATTTT. Translated: CASSVGQGGTDTQYF. Drawing the rest from reference TRBV9 and TRBJ2-3, the complete variable domain is DSGVTQTPKHLITATGQRVTLRCSPRSGDLSVYWYQQSLDQGLQFLIQYYNGEERAKGNILERFSAQQFPDLHSELNLSSLELGDSALYFCASSVGQGGTDTQYFGPGTRLTVL.

This rearrangement joins TRBV27 to TRBJ2-1; 7 bases line up with TRBD2. The trim removed 8 bases at V and 10 bases at J, leaving 2 bases unmatched. From germline, CDR1 is MNHEY and CDR2 SMNVEV (reference sequence). The CDR3 is 10 amino acids. CDR3: CASGTTEQFF. For the CDR3, the DNA is TGTGCCAGCGGGACTACGGAGCAGTTCTTC.

This sequence joins TRBV2 and TRBJ1-3; 9 nucleotides agree with TRBD1. This CDR3 has 16 amino acids. V was clipped by 5 bases and J by 0 bases; unmatched bases: 5. Germline V CDR1 and CDR2: SNHLY, FYNNEI. In DNA, the CDR3 is TGTGCCAGCAGTAGAGACAGGGGGAACTCTGGAAACACCATATATTTT. Translating it yields CASSRDRGNSGNTIYF.

V gene TRBV7-2 combines with J gene TRBJ2-1; D remains ambiguous. The CDR3 has 12 amino acids. The V end lost 4 bases, the J end lost 6 bases, and 7 bases lay between the germline ends. CDR1 SGHTA and CDR2 FQGNSA come from the germline V gene. In DNA form, the CDR3 reads TGTGCCAGCAGCTCCGACTTCAATGAGCAGTTCTTC. As protein: CASSSDFNEQFF.

V is TRBV5-1 and J is TRBJ2-5; 7 bases align to TRBD2. The length of the CDR3 is 14 residues. Per the germline V gene, CDR1 is SGHRS and CDR2 is YFSETQ. With V trimmed by 4 bases and J by 0 bases, 3 bases remained unmatched. In nucleotides, the CDR3 is TGCGCCAGCAGCCCCGGGACTAACCAAGAGACCCAGTACTTC. Translated: CASSPGTNQETQYF.

The genes are TRBV20-1 and TRBJ2-1, with TRBD1 as a possible D gene (6 bases). V lost 5 bases, J lost 6 bases, and 8 bases lay in between. The CDR3 is 11 amino acids. Germline lookup yields CDR1 DFQATT and CDR2 SNEGSKA (reference sequence). CDR3 residues: CSASDSNEQFF. Written as DNA, the CDR3 is TGCAGTGCTTCGGACAGCAATGAGCAGTTCTTC.

In this sample, this clone turned up once. This chain connects TRBV10-3 to TRBJ2-4; 13 bases line up with TRBD2. The V gene end was trimmed by 0 bases and the J gene end by 9 bases; junction bases not matched to a gene: 5. This CDR3 has 16 amino acids. Germline loops: CDR1 ENHRY, CDR2 SYGVKD. CDR3 in DNA: TGTGCCATCAGTGAGTCGGGACTAGCGGGAATGGCCATTCAGTACTTC. Its translation is CAISESGLAGMAIQYF.

The chain combines TRBV3-1 (or the pseudogene TRBV3-2) with TRBJ2-3; 7 bases line up with TRBD2. The CDR3 is made up of 15 amino acids. Trimming took 0 bases from V and 4 from J; bases not matched to a gene: 4. CDR1 and CDR2 (germline): LGHDT, YNNKEL (reference sequence). CDR3 sequence: CASSQDYLAADTQYF. CDR3 nucleotide sequence: TGTGCCAGCAGCCAAGATTACCTAGCGGCAGATACGCAGTATTTT.

The chain uses TRBV9 and TRBJ1-1; D is ambiguous. V was clipped by 0 bases and J by 4 bases, with 10 bases between them. Germline V gene sequence: CDR1 SGDLS, CDR2 YYNGEE. The CDR3 sequence is 14 residues long. The CDR3 spells CASSVDPAATEAFF. The CDR3 nucleotides are TGTGCCAGCAGCGTAGACCCGGCGGCCACTGAAGCTTTCTTT.

This chain uses TRBV7-9 with TRBJ2-1, with 10 bases fitting TRBD2. V trimming: 5 bases; J trimming: 4 bases; junction bases outside the gene matches: 5. Germline-derived CDR1 and CDR2 are SEHNR and FQNEAQ (reference sequence). CDR3 length: 15 amino acids. CDR3 in DNA: TGTGCCAGCAGCCCCTGGACTAGCGGTTACAATGAGCAGTTCTTC. This codes for CASSPWTSGYNEQFF.

In this sample, this clone turned up once. The V call is TRBV3-1 (or the pseudogene TRBV3-2), the J call TRBJ2-2; possibly TRBD1 for D (6 bases). The CDR3 is 14 residues long. V lost 3 bases to trimming and J lost 6 bases, with 11 bases between them. CDR1 is LGHDT and CDR2 is YNNKEL in the germline V gene (reference sequence). The CDR3 DNA reads TGTGCCAGCAGCCAGGGACACGCCGCCGGGGAGCTGTTTTTT. It encodes CASSQGHAAGELFF.

The genes are TRBV24-1 and TRBJ2-7, with 8 bases that match TRBD1. CDR3 length equals 14 residues. V was clipped by 6 bases and J by 6 bases; unmatched bases: 9. The germline gives CDR1 KGHDR, CDR2 SFDVKD. CDR3 sequence reads: CATSSGQGASEQYF. The CDR3 DNA reads TGTGCCACCAGTTCGGGGCAGGGGGCCAGCGAGCAGTACTTC.

This sequence joins TRBV7-9 and TRBJ1-5, with 12 positions matching TRBD1. This CDR3 comprises 16 residues. Trimming took 4 bases from V and 6 from J; bases not matched to a gene: 7. Germline loops: CDR1 SEHNR, CDR2 FQNEAQ (reference sequence). The CDR3 coding sequence is TGTGCCAGCAGCTCCGGGACAGGGGGCTTCCCTCAGCCCCAGCATTTT. Amino acid sequence: CASSSGTGGFPQPQHF. The complete variable domain, with remaining parts taken from reference TRBV7-9 and TRBJ1-5, reads DTGVSQNPRHKITKRGQNVTFRCDPISEHNRLYWYRQTLGQGPEFLTYFQNEAQLEKSRLLSDRFSAERPKGSFSTLEIQRTEQGDSAMYLCASSSGTGGFPQPQHFGDGTRLSIL.

The rearrangement joins TRBV2 to TRBJ2-7; 8 bases are a match to TRBD2. The CDR3 covers 15 residues. Germline V gene data show CDR1 as SNHLY and CDR2 as FYNNEI. The V gene end was trimmed by 10 bases and the J gene end by 4 bases; junction bases not matched to a gene: 15. The CDR3, as DNA: TGTGCCACCGCTCCCCCGGGACTAGGCGGTTACGAGCAGTACTTC. Protein: CATAPPGLGGYEQYF.

V and J are TRBV11-3 and TRBJ2-1; D might be TRBD1 (6 bases). Trimming took 5 bases from V and 7 from J, leaving 18 bases between them. CDR1 and CDR2 (germline): SGHNT, YENEEA. CDR3 length: 15 residues. CDR3 coding DNA: TGTGCCAGCAGCCACAGGGCGTTTGGCAGTAATGAGCAGTTCTTC. It translates to CASSHRAFGSNEQFF.

The chain recombines TRBV27 with TRBJ1-6; TRBD1 agrees at 8 bases. Germline trimming cut 4 bases from V and 8 bases from J; bases unmatched to any gene: 4. Germline CDR1 MNHEY, CDR2 SMNVEV (reference sequence). The CDR3 extends over 14 amino acids. For the CDR3, the DNA is TGTGCCAGCAGTTACACAGGGGGGGATTCACCCCTCCACTTT. As protein: CASSYTGGDSPLHF.

This clone was counted a few times. The chain carries TRBV19 and TRBJ2-3; 11 positions match TRBD2. The CDR3 consists of 14 residues. CDR1 and CDR2 from the germline V gene are LNHDA and SQIVND (reference sequence). Trimming removed 5 bases from V and 6 bases from J; junction bases left unmatched: 4. CDR3 region: CASSVGTSGDTQYF. The CDR3 bases are TGTGCCAGTAGTGTCGGGACTAGCGGCGATACGCAGTATTTT.

This chain uses TRBV29-1 with TRBJ2-5; a possible D gene is TRBD1 (5 bases). The CDR3 is 13 amino acids. The germline CDR1 and CDR2 sequences are SQVTM and ANQGSEA. V gave up 2 bases and J gave up 4 bases, with 11 bases separating them. CDR3 sequence: CSVEQGAGETQYF. CDR3 sequence (DNA): TGCAGCGTTGAACAGGGTGCCGGAGAGACCCAGTACTTC.

The chain links TRBV14 to TRBJ2-3; D not certain. Trimming shortened V by 2 bases and J by 3 bases, and 9 bases separated the two germline ends. Germline assignment: CDR1 SGHDN and CDR2 FVKESK. This CDR3 comprises 14 residues. DNA of the CDR3: TGTGCCAGCAGCCAATATAGTTTTACAGATACGCAGTATTTT. Translated: CASSQYSFTDTQYF.

The chain links TRBV7-6 to TRBJ2-7; 8 nucleotides match TRBD2. CDR1 SGHVS and CDR2 FNYEAQ come from the germline V gene. The V segment lost 4 bases and the J segment 0 bases; nucleotides outside the gene matches: 8. The CDR3 length is 16 residues. CDR3 protein: CASSSGPGGSSYEQYF. The DNA for the CDR3 is TGTGCCAGCAGCTCAGGACCGGGGGGGTCCTCCTACGAGCAGTACTTC.

The chain is built from TRBV27 and TRBJ2-1, with 7 bases identical to TRBD1. The CDR3 loop spans 18 amino acids. Trimming cost V 4 bases and J 2 bases; bases outside gene matches: 14. Germline V gives CDR1 MNHEY, CDR2 SMNVEV (reference sequence). Here the CDR3 DNA reads TGTGCCAGCAGTTATTTAGTTTCCGGGGACAGAACCTACAATGAGCAGTTCTTC. Its translation: CASSYLVSGDRTYNEQFF.